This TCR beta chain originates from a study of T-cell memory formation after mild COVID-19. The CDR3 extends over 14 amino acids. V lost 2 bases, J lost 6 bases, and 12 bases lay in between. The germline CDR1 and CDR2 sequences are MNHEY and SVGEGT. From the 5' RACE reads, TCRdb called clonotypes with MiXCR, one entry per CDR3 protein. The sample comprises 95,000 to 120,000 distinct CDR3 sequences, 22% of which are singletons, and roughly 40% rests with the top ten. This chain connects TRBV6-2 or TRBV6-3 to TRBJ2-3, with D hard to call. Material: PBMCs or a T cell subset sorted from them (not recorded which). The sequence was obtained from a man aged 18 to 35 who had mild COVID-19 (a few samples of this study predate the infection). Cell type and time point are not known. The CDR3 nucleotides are TGTGCCAGCAGTTACGTCAATAGGGTTGATACGCAGTATTTT. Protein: CASSYVNRVDTQYF.